This TCR beta chain was found in a study of cytomegalovirus exposure and HLA in healthy donors. Study-level information: In a later analysis, the 110 or so validation repertoires were reported to have used the same platform as the approximately 690 first-cohort repertoires. Study outcomes and limitations: The study listed roughly 160 cytomegalovirus-associated TCR beta chains. Accounts indicate the classifier identified cytomegalovirus status with strong specificity and sensitivity. In vitro, three CMV-associated chains proved specific for CMV antigens.

Trimming removed 4 bases from V and 4 bases from J; junction bases left unmatched: 6. The CDR3 consists of 14 residues. The germline CDR1 and CDR2 sequences are SGHTA and FQGNSA. Of note for this clone: Its antigen is unknown.

Method: immunoSEQ multiplex PCR; TCRdb's copy keeps in-frame clones and lacks some. Of some 38,000 clones in the sample, over 85% were seen once. The rearrangement links TRBV7-2 to TRBJ1-2; 7 nucleotides align to TRBD1. Sequenced input: PBMCs. This clonotype was obtained from a man aged 18 to 30 in good health and CMV-seronegative. The CDR3 here is CASSSPGQVYGYTF. The CDR3 nucleotides are TGTGCCAGCAGCTCTCCCGGACAGGTCTATGGCTACACCTTC. Complete variable domain (other parts from reference TRBV7-2 and TRBJ1-2): GAGVSQSPSNKVTEKGKDVELRCDPISGHTALYWYRQSLGQGLEFLIYFQGNSAPDKSGLPSDRFSAERTGGSVSTLTIQRTQQEDSAVYLCASSSPGQVYGYTFGSGTRLTVV.